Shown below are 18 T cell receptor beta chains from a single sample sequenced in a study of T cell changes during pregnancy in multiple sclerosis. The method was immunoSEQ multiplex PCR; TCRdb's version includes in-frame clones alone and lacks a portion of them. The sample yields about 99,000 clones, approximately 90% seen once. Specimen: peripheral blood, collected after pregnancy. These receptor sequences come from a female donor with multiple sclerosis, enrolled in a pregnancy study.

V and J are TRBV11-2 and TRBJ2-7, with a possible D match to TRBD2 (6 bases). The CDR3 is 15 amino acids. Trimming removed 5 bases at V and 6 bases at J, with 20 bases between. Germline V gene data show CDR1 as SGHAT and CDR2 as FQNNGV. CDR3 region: CASSERAGSFVEQYF. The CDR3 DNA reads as TGTGCCAGCAGCGAACGGGCCGGGAGTTTTGTCGAGCAGTACTTC.

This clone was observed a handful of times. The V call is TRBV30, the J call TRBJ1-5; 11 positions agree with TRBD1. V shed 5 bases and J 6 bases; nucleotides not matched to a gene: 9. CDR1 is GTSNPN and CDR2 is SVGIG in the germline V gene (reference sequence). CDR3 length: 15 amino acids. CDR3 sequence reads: CAWEDGQGARQPQHF. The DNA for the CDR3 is TGTGCCTGGGAGGATGGACAGGGGGCGCGTCAGCCCCAGCATTTT.

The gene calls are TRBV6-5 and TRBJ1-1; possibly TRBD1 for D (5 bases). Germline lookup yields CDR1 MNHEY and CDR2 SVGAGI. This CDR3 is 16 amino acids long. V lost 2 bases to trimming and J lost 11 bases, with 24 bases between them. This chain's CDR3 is CASSYLSGLSREFAFF. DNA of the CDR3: TGTGCCAGCAGTTACCTCTCGGGACTCTCAAGGGAGTTTGCTTTCTTT.

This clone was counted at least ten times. The CDR3 DNA follows: TGTGCCAGCAGCCTGACTAGATACCCTACCGATGAGCAGTTCTTC. Translation gives CASSLTRYPTDEQFF. The chain employs TRBV7-9 and TRBJ2-1; D perhaps matches TRBD2 (6 bases). Germline values: CDR1 SEHNR, CDR2 FQNEAQ (reference sequence). This CDR3 has 15 amino acids. Deletions cut 5 bases from V and 8 bases from J, with 19 bases between.

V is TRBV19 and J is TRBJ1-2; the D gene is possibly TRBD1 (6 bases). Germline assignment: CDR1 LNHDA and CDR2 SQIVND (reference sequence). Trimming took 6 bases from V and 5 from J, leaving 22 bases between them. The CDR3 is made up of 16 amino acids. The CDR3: CASRPLGGGSSYGYTF. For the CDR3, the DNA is TGTGCCAGTAGACCATTAGGGGGGGGTTCTTCGTATGGCTACACCTTC.

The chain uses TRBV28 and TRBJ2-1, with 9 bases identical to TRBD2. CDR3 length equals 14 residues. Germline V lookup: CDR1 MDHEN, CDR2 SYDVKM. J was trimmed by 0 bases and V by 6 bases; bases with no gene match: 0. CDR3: CASRLAGSYNEQFF. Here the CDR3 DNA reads TGTGCCAGCAGACTAGCGGGCTCCTACAATGAGCAGTTCTTC.

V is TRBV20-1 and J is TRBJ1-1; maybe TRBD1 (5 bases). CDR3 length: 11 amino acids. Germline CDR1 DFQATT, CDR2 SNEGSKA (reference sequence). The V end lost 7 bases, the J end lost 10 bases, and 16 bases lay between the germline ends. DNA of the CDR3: TGCAGTGGGGACTTTAAAGGGGTAGCTTTCTTT. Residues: CSGDFKGVAFF.

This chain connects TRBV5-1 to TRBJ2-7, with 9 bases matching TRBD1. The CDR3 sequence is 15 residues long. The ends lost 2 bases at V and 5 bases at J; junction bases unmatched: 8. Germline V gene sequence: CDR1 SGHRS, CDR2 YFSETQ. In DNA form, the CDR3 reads TGCGCCAGCAGCTTACCCCCGGGACAGGGAAACGAGCAGTACTTC. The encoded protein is CASSLPPGQGNEQYF.

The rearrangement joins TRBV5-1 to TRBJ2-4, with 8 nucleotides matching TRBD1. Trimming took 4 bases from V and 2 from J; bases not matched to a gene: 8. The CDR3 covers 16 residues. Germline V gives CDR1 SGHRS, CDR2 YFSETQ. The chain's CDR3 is CASSTTGAGSKNIQYF. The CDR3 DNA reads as TGCGCCAGCAGCACGACAGGGGCGGGCTCCAAAAACATTCAGTACTTC.

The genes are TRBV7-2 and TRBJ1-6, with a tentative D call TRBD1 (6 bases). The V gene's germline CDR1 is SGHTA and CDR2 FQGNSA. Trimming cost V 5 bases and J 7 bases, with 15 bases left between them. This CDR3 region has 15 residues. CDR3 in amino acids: CASSPGRQANSPLHF. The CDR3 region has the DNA TGTGCCAGCAGCCCGGGCAGACAGGCCAATTCACCCCTCCACTTT. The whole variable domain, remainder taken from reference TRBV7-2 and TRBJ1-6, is GAGVSQSPSNKVTEKGKDVELRCDPISGHTALYWYRQSLGQGLEFLIYFQGNSAPDKSGLPSDRFSAERTGGSVSTLTIQRTQQEDSAVYLCASSPGRQANSPLHFGNGTRLTVT.

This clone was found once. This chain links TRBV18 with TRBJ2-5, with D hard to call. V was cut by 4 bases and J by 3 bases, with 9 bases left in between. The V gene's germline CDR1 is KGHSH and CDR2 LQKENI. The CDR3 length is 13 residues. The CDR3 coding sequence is TGTGCCAGCTCACTGACCCAGGAAGAGACCCAGTACTTC. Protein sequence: CASSLTQEETQYF.

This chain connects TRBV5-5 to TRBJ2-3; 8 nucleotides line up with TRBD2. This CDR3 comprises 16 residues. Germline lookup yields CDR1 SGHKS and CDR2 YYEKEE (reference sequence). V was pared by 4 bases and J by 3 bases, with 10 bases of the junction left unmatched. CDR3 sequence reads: CASSPLGSGGTDTQYF. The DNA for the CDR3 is TGTGCCAGCAGCCCCCTGGGAAGCGGGGGAACAGATACGCAGTATTTT.

The DNA of the CDR3 is TGTGCCAGCAGTGACTCGAGACTGTGCTCTGGAAACACCATATATTTT. It yields the protein CASSDSRLCSGNTIYF. The chain combines TRBV6-4 with TRBJ1-3, with D hard to call. There are 16 residues in the CDR3. V was cut by 0 bases and J by 0 bases, with 9 bases left in between. Germline V CDR1 and CDR2: MRHNA, SNTAGT.

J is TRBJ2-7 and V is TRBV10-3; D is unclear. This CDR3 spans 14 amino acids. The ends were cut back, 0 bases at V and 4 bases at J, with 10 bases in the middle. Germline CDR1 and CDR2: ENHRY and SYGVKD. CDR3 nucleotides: TGTGCCATCAGTGAGTCTGAGCCAGGTTACGAGCAGTACTTC. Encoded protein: CAISESEPGYEQYF.

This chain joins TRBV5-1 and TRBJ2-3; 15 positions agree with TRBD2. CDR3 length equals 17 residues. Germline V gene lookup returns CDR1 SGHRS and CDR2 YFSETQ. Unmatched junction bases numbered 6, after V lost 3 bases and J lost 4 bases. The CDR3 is CASSSGLAGGPSDTQYF. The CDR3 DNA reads TGCGCCAGCAGCTCCGGACTAGCGGGGGGGCCGTCAGATACGCAGTATTTT.

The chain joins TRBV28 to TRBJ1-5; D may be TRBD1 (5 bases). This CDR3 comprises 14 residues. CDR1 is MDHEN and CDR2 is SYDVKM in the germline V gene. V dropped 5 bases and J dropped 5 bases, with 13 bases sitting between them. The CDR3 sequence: CASSPPDRYQPQHF. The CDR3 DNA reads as TGTGCCAGCAGTCCTCCTGACAGATATCAGCCCCAGCATTTT.

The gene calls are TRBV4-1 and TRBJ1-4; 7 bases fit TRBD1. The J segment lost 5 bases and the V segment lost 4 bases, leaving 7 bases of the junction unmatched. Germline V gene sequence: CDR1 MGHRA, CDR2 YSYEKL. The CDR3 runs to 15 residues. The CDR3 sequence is CASSLTGTVNEKLFF. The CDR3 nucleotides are TGCGCCAGCAGCCTGACCGGGACAGTCAATGAAAAACTGTTTTTT.

CDR3 nucleotide sequence: TGTGCCAGCAGTTTAGGACAGCCCAATCAGCCCCAGCATTTT. Translation: CASSLGQPNQPQHF. V gene TRBV28 combines with J gene TRBJ1-5; tentatively, D is TRBD1 (6 bases). Germline CDR1 MDHEN, CDR2 SYDVKM. The CDR3 contains 14 residues. Trimming removed 2 bases at V and 3 bases at J, with 8 bases between.